The clone carrying this TCR beta chain was counted a few times. Its antigen is as yet unknown. The sample originates from a study of cytomegalovirus exposure and HLA in healthy donors. The PCR made use of 60 Vbeta and 13 Jbeta primers. Produced via immunoSEQ multiplex PCR; TCRdb's table is partial and in-frame only. The table shows about 140,000 clones, with 8.5% to 10% occurring only once. Study observations and caveats: As a later analysis showed, several of the most significant clusters appeared to be linked to common viral pathogens. Fewer N-insertions (relative to the approximately 700-donor mean) were reportedly seen in an Asian-associated ancestry cluster in a later analysis. Accurate HLA-A and HLA-B prediction from TCR beta sequences was reported for most subjects. A further, later analysis showed that HLA-associated TCR beta chains (compared with equally common others) were more clonally expanded.

The CDR3 contains 13 residues. Trimming left V 5 bases short and J 2 bases short, with 7 bases between. Per the germline V gene, CDR1 is LNHDA and CDR2 is SQIVND (reference sequence). J is TRBJ2-1 and V is TRBV19; D unclear. The TCR comes from a man in his fifties in good health and CMV-seronegative. Sequencing was carried out using PBMCs. Here the CDR3 DNA reads TGTGCCAGTAGTCTGAAGCCCTACAATGAGCAGTTCTTC. Its translation is CASSLKPYNEQFF.